This TCR beta chain was recorded in a study of blood T cell repertoires in COVID-19. Study-wide context: The United States, Italy and Spain were the sources of the acute and convalescent COVID-19 samples.

Clones were read by immunoSEQ multiplex PCR, and TCRdb kept only the in-frame ones, dropping some. The repertoire consists of around 240,000 clones, with more than 75% occurring once and the leading ten covering around 2.9%. The CDR3 is made up of 15 amino acids. Germline-derived CDR1 and CDR2 are KGHSH and LQKENI. V was cut by 0 bases and J by 5 bases, with 13 bases left in between. The origin of this receptor is a woman in her 30s who had recovered from COVID-19. This sequence joins TRBV18 and TRBJ2-5; TRBD2 is a possible D gene (5 bases). The specimen sequenced was peripheral blood. As DNA, the CDR3 is TGTGCCAGCTCACCACCGACGAGGGCCTCTGAGACCCAGTACTTC. Its translation: CASSPPTRASETQYF.